Presented here are 9 T cell receptor beta chains from one specimen sequenced in a study of T cells after yellow fever vaccination. TCRdb re-called the 5' RACE reads through MiXCR, storing one row per CDR3 protein. This sample has under 150,000 distinct CDR3 sequences, with 6.5% to 8.5% found just once. The sequencing used CD4+ T cells sorted from PBMCs, collected 5 days after the yellow fever booster vaccination. The source of these receptors is a young man who received the YFV17D yellow fever vaccine.

The table lists this clonotype with many counts. The V and J genes are TRBV7-9 and TRBJ1-1; D gene ambiguous. This CDR3 has 14 residues. Trimming stripped 5 bases from V and 3 bases from J, with 13 bases between. Germline V gene data show CDR1 as SEHNR and CDR2 as FQNEAQ (reference sequence). The CDR3 region has the DNA TGTGCCAGCAGCCCCTCTTTGAGGGACACTGAAGCTTTCTTT. Amino acid sequence: CASSPSLRDTEAFF.

This clonotype has a count of ten or more. The CDR3 loop reads CASSQDDRVNYGYTF. Here the CDR3 DNA reads TGTGCCAGCAGCCAAGATGACAGAGTAAACTATGGCTACACCTTC. The chain employs TRBV4-2 and TRBJ1-2; D is perhaps TRBD1 (5 bases). Germline values: CDR1 LGHNA, CDR2 YNFKEQ. The V end was cut by 0 bases, the J end by 2 bases, with 10 bases between. There are 15 residues in the CDR3.

This clonotype was recorded many times. The chain carries TRBV7-2 and TRBJ1-1; D gene ambiguous. Germline-derived CDR1 and CDR2 are SGHTA and FQGNSA. V shed 3 bases and J shed 2 bases, with 10 bases lying between them. The CDR3 consists of 14 residues. CDR3 loop: CASSFRTANTEAFF. The DNA for the CDR3 is TGTGCCAGCAGCTTTCGGACCGCCAACACTGAAGCTTTCTTT. Combining the CDR3 with reference TRBV7-2 and TRBJ1-1 gives the whole variable domain GAGVSQSPSNKVTEKGKDVELRCDPISGHTALYWYRQSLGQGLEFLIYFQGNSAPDKSGLPSDRFSAERTGGSVSTLTIQRTQQEDSAVYLCASSFRTANTEAFFGQGTRLTVV.

This clonotype has at least ten counts. V usage is TRBV11-3 and J usage is TRBJ2-5; no reliable D call. The germline gives CDR1 SGHNT, CDR2 YENEEA. Trimming stripped 3 bases from V and 5 bases from J, with 10 bases between. There are 13 residues in the CDR3. The CDR3 is CASSLRLGETQYF. The CDR3 nucleotides are TGTGCCAGCAGCTTGAGGCTGGGGGAGACCCAGTACTTC.

This clonotype was counted at least ten times. V is TRBV10-3 and J is TRBJ2-7, with D perhaps TRBD1 (6 bases). The CDR3 totals 15 residues. CDR1 ENHRY and CDR2 SYGVKD come from the germline V gene. Trimming shortened V by 6 bases and J by 0 bases, and 15 bases separated the two germline ends. As DNA, the CDR3 is TGTGCCATCAGCAGGACAGCCGAGAGCTCCTACGAGCAGTACTTC. Translation gives CAISRTAESSYEQYF.

There are many counts of this clonotype. This chain uses TRBV3-1 with TRBJ2-3; a possible D gene is TRBD2 (5 bases). CDR1 is LGHDT, CDR2 YNNKEL, per germline (reference sequence). The CDR3 contains 13 residues. V was pared by 0 bases and J by 12 bases, with 13 bases between. The CDR3 loop reads CASSQDAGRFQYF. The CDR3 DNA follows: TGTGCCAGCAGCCAAGATGCGGGCAGGTTTCAGTATTTT.

At least ten counts were recorded for this clonotype. The gene calls are TRBV20-1 and TRBJ2-1; 8 nucleotides align to TRBD2. Germline CDR1 is DFQATT and CDR2 is SNEGSKA (reference sequence). This CDR3 is 14 amino acids long. The V and J ends lost 2 bases and 9 bases, in that order; junction bases with no gene match: 9. CDR3 DNA sequence: TGCAGTGCTAGACCTCTAGCGGGTGGTGGTGAGCAGTTCTTC. This codes for CSARPLAGGGEQFF.

This clonotype has more than one count but fewer than ten. The V and J genes are TRBV7-2 and TRBJ2-1; D remains ambiguous. Germline loops: CDR1 SGHTA, CDR2 FQGNSA. Trimming shortened V by 0 bases and J by 6 bases, and 18 bases separated the two germline ends. CDR3 length equals 17 residues. The CDR3 spells CASSLALGIRPGNEQFF. For the CDR3, the DNA is TGTGCCAGCAGCTTAGCGCTTGGCATTCGGCCCGGCAATGAGCAGTTCTTC. Full variable domain (outside the CDR3, taken from reference TRBV7-2 and TRBJ2-1): GAGVSQSPSNKVTEKGKDVELRCDPISGHTALYWYRQSLGQGLEFLIYFQGNSAPDKSGLPSDRFSAERTGGSVSTLTIQRTQQEDSAVYLCASSLALGIRPGNEQFFGPGTRLTVL.

About this clonotype: Being one base from a much bigger clone, this may be a read error. J is TRBJ2-3 and V is TRBV2; 14 positions agree with TRBD2. V dropped 8 bases and J dropped 2; count of bases not matched to a gene: 9. CDR1 SNHLY and CDR2 FYNNEI come from the germline V gene. This CDR3 region has 17 residues. The CDR3 here is CASCHGTSGSNTDTQYF. The CDR3 DNA reads TGTGCCAGCTGCCACGGGACTAGCGGGAGTAACACAGATACGCAGTATTTT. Complete variable domain (other parts from reference TRBV2 and TRBJ2-3): EPEVTQTPSHQVTQMGQEVILRCVPISNHLYFYWYRQILGQKVEFLVSFYNNEISEKSEIFDDQFSVERPDGSNFTLKIRSTKLEDSAMYFCASCHGTSGSNTDTQYFGPGTRLTVL.